What follows are 19 T cell receptor beta chains derived from one specimen sequenced in a study of cytomegalovirus exposure and HLA in healthy donors. This PCR relied on a set of 60 Vbeta primers and 13 Jbeta primers. Measured with immunoSEQ multiplex PCR; TCRdb has only the in-frame clones, and not every one. The sample lists 250,000 or so clones, over 90% occurring once. The sample comprised PBMCs. The receptors come from a girl aged 2 to 9 in good health and CMV-seronegative.

This rearrangement joins TRBV6-5 to TRBJ2-7; 8 bases are shared with TRBD1. From germline, CDR1 is MNHEY and CDR2 SVGAGI. This CDR3 comprises 14 residues. V shed 2 bases, J shed 2 bases, and the junction held 2 bases outside the gene matches. The CDR3 bases are TGTGCCAGCAGTTACCCGGGACAGGCCTACGAGCAGTACTTC. Translated, it gives CASSYPGQAYEQYF.

The chain recombines TRBV6-4 with TRBJ2-1; 10 positions agree with TRBD2. The germline CDR1 and CDR2 sequences are MRHNA and SNTAGT. The CDR3 is 15 amino acids. V lost 5 bases and J lost 5; bases outside the gene matches: 6. The CDR3 DNA reads as TGTGCCAGCAGTCGTAGCGGGAGGCCCGACAATGAGCAGTTCTTC. Amino acid sequence: CASSRSGRPDNEQFF.

The count of this clone is one. The chain joins TRBV4-1 to TRBJ1-5; D is unresolved. Per germline, CDR1 MGHRA and CDR2 YSYEKL. The ends were cut back, 0 bases at V and 5 bases at J, with 14 bases in the middle. CDR3 length: 16 residues. The CDR3 bases are TGCGCCAGCAGCCAAGATCCAGGAATATCGGATCAGCCCCAGCATTTT. Protein: CASSQDPGISDQPQHF.

The chain couples TRBV19 to TRBJ2-1; TRBD2 matches 10 bases. CDR1 is LNHDA, CDR2 SQIVND, per germline (reference sequence). V lost 5 bases and J lost 13; bases outside the gene matches: 14. The CDR3 totals 15 residues. The CDR3 loop is CASSLSGGLREGQFF. Here the CDR3 DNA reads TGTGCCAGTAGTCTTAGCGGGGGGCTGAGGGAAGGACAGTTCTTC.

The V call is TRBV5-4, the J call TRBJ2-3, with D unresolved. Germline lookup yields CDR1 SGHNT and CDR2 YYREEE (reference sequence). V lost 1 base, J lost 4 bases, and 4 bases lay in between. The CDR3 totals 12 residues. DNA for the CDR3: TGTGCCAGCAGCTTGTCTTCAGATACGCAGTATTTT. Amino acid sequence: CASSLSSDTQYF. The whole variable domain, filled in from reference TRBV5-4 and TRBJ2-3, reads ETGVTQSPTHLIKTRGQQVTLRCSSQSGHNTVSWYQQALGQGPQFIFQYYREEENGRGNFPPRFSGLQFPNYSSELNVNALELDDSALYLCASSLSSDTQYFGPGTRLTVL.

V usage is TRBV30 and J usage is TRBJ2-2; no definite D call. The germline CDR1 and CDR2 sequences are GTSNPN and SVGIG (reference sequence). The CDR3 spans 13 residues. V was cut by 3 bases and J by 1 base, with 6 bases left in between. The CDR3 bases are TGTGCCTGGAGCCGAGTGAACACCGGGGAGCTGTTTTTT. Encoded protein: CAWSRVNTGELFF.

The chain uses TRBV13 and TRBJ2-7; no clear D gene. Deletions cut 4 bases from V and 0 bases from J, with 16 bases between. The CDR3 is made up of 16 amino acids. CDR1 and CDR2 from the germline V gene are PRHDT and FYEKMQ (reference sequence). CDR3 sequence (DNA): TGTGCCAGCAGCTCCTCGGCTCAGGCGAGCTCCTACGAGCAGTACTTC. It yields the protein CASSSSAQASSYEQYF.

CDR3 sequence: CASSVGVWNEQYF. CDR3 DNA: TGTGCCAGCAGCGTCGGGGTCTGGAACGAGCAGTACTTC. The chain is built from TRBV9 and TRBJ2-7; D might be TRBD2 (5 bases). CDR3 length: 13 residues. Between the trimmed V and J ends, which lost 2 bases and 5 bases, there was a span of 11 bases. Per the germline V gene, CDR1 is SGDLS and CDR2 is YYNGEE.

The chain carries TRBV5-4 and TRBJ2-5; 12 nucleotides agree with TRBD2. This CDR3 spans 15 amino acids. The germline gives CDR1 SGHNT, CDR2 YYREEE (reference sequence). Trimming at V came to 2 bases and at J to 5 bases, leaving 4 bases not matched to a gene. The CDR3, as DNA: TGTGCCAGCAGCTTTGGGCTAGCGGGAGGGGAGACCCAGTACTTC. The encoded protein is CASSFGLAGGETQYF.

V gene TRBV18 combines with J gene TRBJ2-7, with D maybe TRBD1 (6 bases). With 6 bases removed from V and 1 base from J, the gap between germline ends came to 10 bases. Germline V CDR1 and CDR2: KGHSH, LQKENI. The CDR3 consists of 13 residues. The CDR3 DNA is TGTGCCAGCTCCCCCGGACAGTCCTACGAGCAGTACTTC. Amino acid sequence: CASSPGQSYEQYF.

This chain connects TRBV5-6 to TRBJ2-7; the match to TRBD1 covers 8 bases. Germline CDR1 and CDR2: SGHDT and YYEEEE. The CDR3 is 14 residues long. V dropped 0 bases and J dropped 3; count of bases not matched to a gene: 2. The CDR3 spells CASSLEQGDYEQYF. CDR3 DNA: TGTGCCAGCAGCTTGGAACAGGGGGACTACGAGCAGTACTTC.

The gene calls are TRBV2 and TRBJ2-6; 7 nucleotides align to TRBD1. This CDR3 is 17 amino acids long. V shed 5 bases, J shed 0 bases, and the junction held 7 bases outside the gene matches. Germline V CDR1 and CDR2: SNHLY, FYNNEI. CDR3 coding DNA: TGTGCCAGCAGTCTTGGACAGGCGAGCTCTGGGGCCAACGTCCTGACTTTC. It encodes CASSLGQASSGANVLTF.

The chain combines TRBV7-9 with TRBJ1-2, with D uncertain. The CDR3 consists of 14 residues. Trimming shortened V by 5 bases and J by 2 bases, and 12 bases separated the two germline ends. Germline V gene sequence: CDR1 SEHNR, CDR2 FQNEAQ (reference sequence). CDR3 nucleotides: TGTGCCAGCAGCCCCGGCGAGGGAAACTATGGCTACACCTTC. It yields the protein CASSPGEGNYGYTF.

This chain uses TRBV27 with TRBJ2-1, with 9 bases aligning to TRBD2. The V segment lost 5 bases and the J segment 2 bases; nucleotides outside the gene matches: 10. CDR1 is MNHEY, CDR2 SMNVEV, per germline (reference sequence). The CDR3 has 17 amino acids. CDR3 sequence reads: CASSPHGAGGTYNEQFF. In DNA form, the CDR3 reads TGTGCCAGCAGTCCCCATGGAGCGGGGGGCACCTACAATGAGCAGTTCTTC.

The J gene is TRBJ2-1, the V gene TRBV21-1; the table's D call, TRBD2, was not checked against the DNA. TRBV21-1 has pseudogene status. The CDR3 is made up of 17 amino acids. The DNA for the CDR3 is TGTGCCAGCAGCAAAGCGCTTACTAGCGGGAACTACAATGAGCAGTTCTTC. Residues: CASSKALTSGNYNEQFF.

The CDR3 spells CASSQDSASANYEQYF. CDR3 in DNA: TGCGCCAGCAGCCAAGACTCGGCTAGCGCAAACTACGAGCAGTACTTC. V is TRBV4-1 and J is TRBJ2-7; D perhaps matches TRBD2 (6 bases). Germline CDR1 MGHRA, CDR2 YSYEKL. Trimming left V 0 bases short and J 3 bases short, with 15 bases between. The CDR3 covers 16 residues.

This chain joins TRBV4-1 and TRBJ2-7, with unresolved D. V was trimmed by 0 bases and J by 0 bases, leaving 9 bases between them. Germline V CDR1 and CDR2: MGHRA, YSYEKL. The CDR3 has 15 amino acids. CDR3 nucleotides: TGCGCCAGCAGCCAAGATCTCCCCCCCTCCTACGAGCAGTACTTC. This translates into CASSQDLPPSYEQYF.

The DNA for the CDR3 is TGCAGCGTTGCCCAAGGACTCCGCAGGGGCAATGAGCAGTTCTTC. Its translation: CSVAQGLRRGNEQFF. V and J are TRBV29-1 and TRBJ2-1, with D maybe TRBD1 (6 bases). Germline CDR1 SQVTM, CDR2 ANQGSEA. This CDR3 spans 15 amino acids. V lost 4 bases, J lost 6 bases, and 19 bases lay in between.

The genes are TRBV5-1 and TRBJ2-7, with TRBD2 matching 7 bases. Trimming cost V 2 bases and J 5 bases; bases outside gene matches: 10. The CDR3 length is 15 residues. CDR1 is SGHRS, CDR2 YFSETQ, per germline. The CDR3 here is CASSFAGGGWDEQYF. The CDR3 coding sequence is TGCGCCAGCAGCTTTGCTGGGGGGGGTTGGGACGAGCAGTACTTC. Full variable domain (remainder filled in from reference TRBV5-1 and TRBJ2-7): KAGVTQTPRYLIKTRGQQVTLSCSPISGHRSVSWYQQTPGQGLQFLFEYFSETQRNKGNFPGRFSGRQFSNSRSEMNVSTLELGDSALYLCASSFAGGGWDEQYFGPGTRLTVT.